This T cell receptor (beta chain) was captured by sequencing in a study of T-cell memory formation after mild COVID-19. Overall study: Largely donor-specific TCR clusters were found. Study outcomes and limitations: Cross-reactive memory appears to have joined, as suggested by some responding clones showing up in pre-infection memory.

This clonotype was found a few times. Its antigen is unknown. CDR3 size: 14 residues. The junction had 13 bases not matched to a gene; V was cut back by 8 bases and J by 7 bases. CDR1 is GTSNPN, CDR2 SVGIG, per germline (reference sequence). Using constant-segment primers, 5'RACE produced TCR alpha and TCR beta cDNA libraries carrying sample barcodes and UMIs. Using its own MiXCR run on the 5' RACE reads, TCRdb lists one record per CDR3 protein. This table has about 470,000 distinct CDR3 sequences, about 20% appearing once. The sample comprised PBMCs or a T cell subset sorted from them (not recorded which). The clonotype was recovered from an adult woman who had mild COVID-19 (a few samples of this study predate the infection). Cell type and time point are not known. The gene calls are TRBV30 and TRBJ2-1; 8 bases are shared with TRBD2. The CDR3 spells CATRGGGRKNEQFF. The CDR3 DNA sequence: TGTGCCACGAGGGGTGGCGGGAGGAAGAATGAGCAGTTCTTC.